This T cell receptor beta chain was captured by sequencing in a study of blood T cell repertoires in COVID-19. Overall study context: There were acute and convalescent COVID-19 samples, and they came from the United States, Italy and Spain. The analysed material was cDNA or gDNA that came from T cells, B-cell-depleted T cells, or PBMCs.

The CDR3 spans 20 residues. The trim removed 4 bases at V and 0 bases at J, leaving 16 bases unmatched. Germline assignment: CDR1 MNHEY and CDR2 SVGEGT. As originally analysed: Estimated nucleated cell counts came from reference gene primer amplification. TCRdb's copy holds only in-frame clones and misses some; the assay was immunoSEQ multiplex PCR. V and J calls and clone size are as listed in that table; D and trimming were resolved from the DNA. The table includes fewer than 450,000 clones, about 90% detected once. The genes are TRBV6-2 or TRBV6-3 and TRBJ2-4; 9 nucleotides agree with TRBD1. The specimen sequenced was peripheral blood. The clonotype was recovered from a woman aged 18-29 years who had recovered from COVID-19. The CDR3 here is CASSWPRGQGLSPAKNIQYF. The CDR3 bases are TGTGCCAGCAGTTGGCCCAGGGGACAGGGCCTCTCCCCAGCCAAAAACATTCAGTACTTC.